This is a list of T cell receptor beta chains from one sample in a study of cytomegalovirus exposure and HLA in healthy donors. This table comes from immunoSEQ multiplex PCR, and its TCRdb copy is limited to in-frame clones, with some not included. The repertoire has roughly 87,000 clones, around 79% of them found once; the top ten carry around 15%. Material for sequencing was PBMCs. These receptors were obtained from a woman aged 40 to 55 in good health and CMV-seropositive. The CDR3 runs from the conserved cysteine through the conserved F or W. D genes are given only for firm matches. Size tells how often a clone was seen (once, few, many) or the class of an expanded clone, and some rows leave it out.

abundance: .; j_gene: TRBJ2-1; len: 15; v_gene: TRBV5-1; d_gene: TRBD2; CDR3nt: TGCGCCAGCAGTCACCGCGGGGGGGCTTGGAATGAGCAGTTCTTC; CDR3aa: CASSHRGGAWNEQFF
abundance: .; j_gene: TRBJ2-7; len: 16; v_gene: TRBV6-5; d_gene: .; CDR3nt: TGTGCCAGCAGTTACTCGCGGTCAGCAGTTTATGGCGAGCAGTACTTC; CDR3aa: CASSYSRSAVYGEQYF
abundance: once; j_gene: TRBJ2-2; len: 15; v_gene: TRBV7-8; d_gene: .; CDR3nt: TGTGCCAGCAGCTCAACCACAAAGTATCCCGGGGAGCTGTTTTTT; CDR3aa: CASSSTTKYPGELFF
abundance: .; j_gene: TRBJ2-2; len: 10; v_gene: TRBV29-1; d_gene: .; CDR3nt: TGCAGCGTTGGCGACGGGGAGCTGTTTTTT; CDR3aa: CSVGDGELFF
abundance: .; j_gene: TRBJ2-1; len: 19; v_gene: TRBV4-1; d_gene: TRBD2; CDR3nt: TGCGCCAGCAGCCAAGACTGGCTAGCGGGGGGGAGCTCCTACAATGAGCAGTTCTTC; CDR3aa: CASSQDWLAGGSSYNEQFF
abundance: .; j_gene: TRBJ2-1; len: 15; v_gene: TRBV6-1; d_gene: .; CDR3nt: TGTGCCAGCAGTGCTAGACCTAGCTCCTACAATGAGCAGTTCTTC; CDR3aa: CASSARPSSYNEQFF
abundance: .; j_gene: TRBJ1-1; len: 15; v_gene: TRBV5-4; d_gene: .; CDR3nt: TGTGCCAGCAGCGAGAGCGCTACCCGGAACACTGAAGCTTTCTTT; CDR3aa: CASSESATRNTEAFF
abundance: .; j_gene: TRBJ1-1; len: 14; v_gene: TRBV6-4; d_gene: .; CDR3nt: TGTGCCAGCAGGGACCATTCAATGAACACTGAAGCTTTCTTT; CDR3aa: CASRDHSMNTEAFF
abundance: .; j_gene: TRBJ1-2; len: 15; v_gene: TRBV28; d_gene: .; CDR3nt: TGTGCCAGCAGTTTATGGCGGCGTCGGGATTATGGCTACACCTTC; CDR3aa: CASSLWRRRDYGYTF
abundance: few; j_gene: TRBJ2-2; len: 16; v_gene: TRBV6-5; d_gene: .; CDR3nt: TGTGCCAGCAGTTTGTTGGGCAGTAAGGGAGCCGGGGAGCTGTTTTTT; CDR3aa: CASSLLGSKGAGELFF
abundance: .; j_gene: TRBJ2-5; len: 13; v_gene: TRBV30; d_gene: .; CDR3nt: TGTGCCTGGACTTTTGGAGGGAGAGAGACCCAGTACTTC; CDR3aa: CAWTFGGRETQYF
abundance: .; j_gene: TRBJ2-7; len: 17; v_gene: TRBV9; d_gene: .; CDR3nt: TGTGCCAGCAGCGTCAATGACGGGGGTCAGGGTTTCCACGAGCAGTACTTC; CDR3aa: CASSVNDGGQGFHEQYF
abundance: .; j_gene: TRBJ2-5; len: 15; v_gene: TRBV5-5; d_gene: .; CDR3nt: TGTGCCAGCAGCCTCACACACGGCTCAGGGGAGACCCAGTACTTC; CDR3aa: CASSLTHGSGETQYF
abundance: .; j_gene: TRBJ2-5; len: 15; v_gene: TRBV6-5; d_gene: TRBD1; CDR3nt: TGTGCCAGCAGTTACGACAGGGGGCGCGCAGAGACCCAGTACTTC; CDR3aa: CASSYDRGRAETQYF
abundance: .; j_gene: TRBJ2-1; len: 15; v_gene: TRBV11-3; d_gene: TRBD2; CDR3nt: TGTGCCAGCAGCCCTGGGACTAAACGCACCTCCGAGCAGTTCTTC; CDR3aa: CASSPGTKRTSEQFF
abundance: few; j_gene: TRBJ1-1; len: 16; v_gene: TRBV27; d_gene: TRBD1; CDR3nt: TGTGCCAGCAGTTTGTTGGGGGGACAGCTGAACACTGAAGCTTTCTTT; CDR3aa: CASSLLGGQLNTEAFF
abundance: .; j_gene: TRBJ1-6; len: 13; v_gene: TRBV6-4; d_gene: TRBD1; CDR3nt: TGTGCCAGCAGCGACAGGGAGGGTTCACCCCTCCACTTT; CDR3aa: CASSDREGSPLHF
abundance: few; j_gene: TRBJ1-1; len: 16; v_gene: TRBV18; d_gene: .; CDR3nt: TGTGCCAGCTCACCACGCTCGGCGGGGGAGAACACTGAAGCTTTCTTT; CDR3aa: CASSPRSAGENTEAFF
abundance: .; j_gene: TRBJ1-4; len: 15; v_gene: TRBV28; d_gene: TRBD1; CDR3nt: TGTGCCAGCGGGGCCTTGGACAGGGGATGGGAAAAACTGTTTTTT; CDR3aa: CASGALDRGWEKLFF
abundance: .; j_gene: TRBJ2-7; len: 14; v_gene: TRBV2; d_gene: TRBD1; CDR3nt: TGTGCCAGCACGATCGGACAGGGGCCCTACGAGCAGTACTTC; CDR3aa: CASTIGQGPYEQYF
abundance: few; j_gene: TRBJ2-7; len: 15; v_gene: TRBV19; d_gene: .; CDR3nt: TGTGCCAGTAGTTCCCTGGAGGGGCAGGACCACGAGCAGTACTTC; CDR3aa: CASSSLEGQDHEQYF
abundance: .; j_gene: TRBJ2-2; len: 13; v_gene: TRBV19; d_gene: .; CDR3nt: TGTGCCAGTAAGGACCCTTGGGGGGGCGTGCTGTTTTTT; CDR3aa: CASKDPWGGVLFF
abundance: .; j_gene: TRBJ2-1; len: 12; v_gene: TRBV23-1; d_gene: .; CDR3nt: TGCGCCAACCGATTCAGGGGCAATGAGCAGTTCTTC; CDR3aa: CANRFRGNEQFF
abundance: few; j_gene: TRBJ2-3; len: 16; v_gene: TRBV2; d_gene: TRBD2; CDR3nt: TGTGCCAGCAATCAGCTAGCGGGGGCCCTCACAGATACGCAGTATTTT; CDR3aa: CASNQLAGALTDTQYF
abundance: .; j_gene: TRBJ1-1; len: 15; v_gene: TRBV11-2; d_gene: TRBD1; CDR3nt: TGTGCCAGCAGCCCGCAGGGACAGGTGAACACTGAAGCTTTCTTT; CDR3aa: CASSPQGQVNTEAFF
abundance: few; j_gene: TRBJ1-4; len: 15; v_gene: TRBV28; d_gene: .; CDR3nt: TGTGCCAGCAGTTTATCCGGGGTCCATGGGGAAAAACTGTTTTTT; CDR3aa: CASSLSGVHGEKLFF
abundance: once; j_gene: TRBJ1-1; len: 13; v_gene: TRBV10-3; d_gene: .; CDR3nt: TGTGCCATCAGTGAGTCCGTAGGGGATGAAGCTTTCTTT; CDR3aa: CAISESVGDEAFF
abundance: few; j_gene: TRBJ2-7; len: 14; v_gene: TRBV7-9; d_gene: TRBD1; CDR3nt: TGTGCCAGCAGCGCGAGGGACAGATCCTACGAGCAGTACTTC; CDR3aa: CASSARDRSYEQYF
abundance: .; j_gene: TRBJ2-3; len: 15; v_gene: TRBV27; d_gene: TRBD1; CDR3nt: TGTGCCAGCAGTTTAGAGGGGGCTAGCACAGATACGCAGTATTTT; CDR3aa: CASSLEGASTDTQYF
abundance: .; j_gene: TRBJ2-3; len: 16; v_gene: TRBV7-6; d_gene: .; CDR3nt: TGTGCCAGCAGCTTAGTCTGGCGGGGGCCCACAGATACGCAGTATTTT; CDR3aa: CASSLVWRGPTDTQYF
abundance: .; j_gene: TRBJ1-5; len: 15; v_gene: TRBV7-2; d_gene: .; CDR3nt: TGTGCCAGCAGCCCCTCGAGGGCCCTCAATCAGCCCCAGCATTTT; CDR3aa: CASSPSRALNQPQHF
abundance: .; j_gene: TRBJ2-5; len: 14; v_gene: TRBV6-5; d_gene: TRBD1; CDR3nt: TGTGCCAGCAGCTACAGGGGGTATCAAGAGACCCAGTACTTC; CDR3aa: CASSYRGYQETQYF
abundance: .; j_gene: TRBJ1-6; len: 14; v_gene: TRBV2; d_gene: TRBD1; CDR3nt: TGTGCCAGCACCGAGGGGGCAAGAGGTTCACCCCTCCACTTT; CDR3aa: CASTEGARGSPLHF
abundance: .; j_gene: TRBJ1-2; len: 16; v_gene: TRBV7-9; d_gene: .; CDR3nt: TGTGCCAGCAGCTTTCTAGAAAGAATTTCAATCGAGGGCTACACCTTC; CDR3aa: CASSFLERISIEGYTF
abundance: .; j_gene: TRBJ1-3; len: 18; v_gene: TRBV7-9; d_gene: .; CDR3nt: TGTGCCAGCAGCTTAGTTATTGTTACAGGGAATTCTGGAAACACCATATATTTT; CDR3aa: CASSLVIVTGNSGNTIYF
abundance: .; j_gene: TRBJ2-4; len: 11; v_gene: TRBV6-5; d_gene: .; CDR3nt: TGTGCCAGCTTCTTCGGGGACATTCAGTACTTC; CDR3aa: CASFFGDIQYF
abundance: .; j_gene: TRBJ1-1; len: 14; v_gene: TRBV5-1; d_gene: .; CDR3nt: TGCGCCAGCAGCCCCCGGGACATTGCAACTGAAGCTTTCTTT; CDR3aa: CASSPRDIATEAFF
abundance: .; j_gene: TRBJ1-2; len: 18; v_gene: TRBV29-1; d_gene: .; CDR3nt: TGCAGCGTCCGGCATGTACCGGCAGGAGATATCGGGGTCTATGGCTACACCTTC; CDR3aa: CSVRHVPAGDIGVYGYTF
abundance: .; j_gene: TRBJ1-5; len: 15; v_gene: TRBV18; d_gene: .; CDR3nt: TGTGCCAGCTCGCTCTCGCTTAGTAGCAATCAGCCCCAGCATTTT; CDR3aa: CASSLSLSSNQPQHF
abundance: .; j_gene: TRBJ2-1; len: 12; v_gene: TRBV30; d_gene: .; CDR3nt: TGTGCCTGGAGTGCTCTAGCGAGTGAGCAGTTCTTC; CDR3aa: CAWSALASEQFF
abundance: .; j_gene: TRBJ2-7; len: 13; v_gene: TRBV6-1; d_gene: .; CDR3nt: TGTGCCAGCAGTGAAGGCAGGACCTACGAGCAGTACTTC; CDR3aa: CASSEGRTYEQYF
abundance: .; j_gene: TRBJ2-1; len: 14; v_gene: TRBV6-5; d_gene: TRBD1; CDR3nt: TGTGCCACTCAAGCGGGACAGGGATACAATGAGCAGTTCTTC; CDR3aa: CATQAGQGYNEQFF
abundance: .; j_gene: TRBJ2-7; len: 12; v_gene: TRBV29-1; d_gene: .; CDR3nt: TGCAGCGTTGAAGGGGCCGCCTACGAGCAGTACTTC; CDR3aa: CSVEGAAYEQYF
abundance: .; j_gene: TRBJ2-3; len: 15; v_gene: TRBV5-1; d_gene: TRBD2; CDR3nt: TGCGCCAGCAACCTAGCGGGGTTTAGCACAGATACGCAGTATTTT; CDR3aa: CASNLAGFSTDTQYF
abundance: .; j_gene: TRBJ2-3; len: 12; v_gene: TRBV5-1; d_gene: .; CDR3nt: TGCGCCAGCAGACTAGCTGCAGATACGCAGTATTTT; CDR3aa: CASRLAADTQYF
abundance: .; j_gene: TRBJ2-3; len: 14; v_gene: TRBV7-2; d_gene: .; CDR3nt: TGTGCCAGCAGCTTATATGGGGGGACAGATACGCAGTATTTT; CDR3aa: CASSLYGGTDTQYF
abundance: .; j_gene: TRBJ2-3; len: 14; v_gene: TRBV23-1; d_gene: .; CDR3nt: TGCGCCAGCAGTCAATTGAAGAGGGAGGTTACGCAGTATTTT; CDR3aa: CASSQLKREVTQYF
abundance: few; j_gene: TRBJ1-2; len: 14; v_gene: TRBV19; d_gene: .; CDR3nt: TGTGCCACCGACCGGGACTTCAATACGAGGGGCTACACCTTC; CDR3aa: CATDRDFNTRGYTF
abundance: .; j_gene: TRBJ2-3; len: 13; v_gene: TRBV30; d_gene: TRBD2; CDR3nt: TGTGCCTGGACTAGCGGGAACACAGATACGCAGTATTTT; CDR3aa: CAWTSGNTDTQYF
abundance: .; j_gene: TRBJ2-3; len: 15; v_gene: TRBV7-2; d_gene: .; CDR3nt: TGTGCCAGCACCTCCCGGGGGGCCCTCACAGATACGCAGTATTTT; CDR3aa: CASTSRGALTDTQYF
abundance: .; j_gene: TRBJ2-3; len: 14; v_gene: TRBV6-1; d_gene: .; CDR3nt: TGTGCCAGCAGTGAGAATTTCCTCGGAGATACGCAGTATTTT; CDR3aa: CASSENFLGDTQYF
abundance: once; j_gene: TRBJ2-3; len: 18; v_gene: TRBV13; d_gene: TRBD2; CDR3nt: TGTGCCAGCAGCGGGGGGACTAGCGGGACCCGGAGCACAGATACGCAGTATTTT; CDR3aa: CASSGGTSGTRSTDTQYF
abundance: few; j_gene: TRBJ1-5; len: 15; v_gene: TRBV2; d_gene: TRBD1; CDR3nt: TGTGCCAGCAGCCAGGGGACAGTTGGGAATCAGCCCCAGCATTTT; CDR3aa: CASSQGTVGNQPQHF
abundance: .; j_gene: TRBJ1-6; len: 14; v_gene: TRBV19; d_gene: .; CDR3nt: TGTGCCAGTAGTATTCGAGAGAATAATTCACCCCTCCACTTT; CDR3aa: CASSIRENNSPLHF
abundance: .; j_gene: TRBJ1-2; len: 14; v_gene: TRBV30; d_gene: TRBD1; CDR3nt: TGTGCCTGGAGTGAACAGGGGGCTAGCTATGGCTACACCTTC; CDR3aa: CAWSEQGASYGYTF
abundance: .; j_gene: TRBJ1-2; len: 16; v_gene: TRBV7-9; d_gene: TRBD1; CDR3nt: TGTGCCAGCAGGGGCGGCGTACCCGGGACAGGGCGAGGCTACACCTTC; CDR3aa: CASRGGVPGTGRGYTF
abundance: few; j_gene: TRBJ1-3; len: 15; v_gene: TRBV7-6; d_gene: TRBD1; CDR3nt: TGTGCCAGCAGCGGGGGACAGTTCTCTGGAAACACCATATATTTT; CDR3aa: CASSGGQFSGNTIYF